The source of this TCR beta chain is a study of blood T cell repertoires in COVID-19. Study-wide context: Researchers got acute and convalescent COVID-19 samples from the United States, Italy and Spain. T cells, B-cell-depleted T cells, or PBMCs supplied cDNA or gDNA.

This clone came up a few times. CDR1 is LGHNA and CDR2 is YSLEER in the germline V gene. The V segment lost 2 bases and the J segment 0 bases; nucleotides outside the gene matches: 12. The CDR3 is 19 amino acids. Per the original data handling: Reference gene primer amplification in the assay estimated nucleated cell counts. This table comes from immunoSEQ multiplex PCR, and its TCRdb copy is limited to in-frame clones, with some not included. D and trimming were read from the DNA, whereas the V and J calls and clone size are those reported in that table. The sample lists some 370,000 clones, 70% to 90% occurring once.

This chain links TRBV4-3 with TRBJ1-1; TRBD1 agrees at 10 bases. This TCR was sampled from a man aged 35 to 55 with acute or convalescent COVID-19. The sample was peripheral blood. The CDR3 DNA is TGCGCCAGCAGCCAATCGGCCCTGACAGGGGGCCCAATGAACACTGAAGCTTTCTTT. Translated: CASSQSALTGGPMNTEAFF.